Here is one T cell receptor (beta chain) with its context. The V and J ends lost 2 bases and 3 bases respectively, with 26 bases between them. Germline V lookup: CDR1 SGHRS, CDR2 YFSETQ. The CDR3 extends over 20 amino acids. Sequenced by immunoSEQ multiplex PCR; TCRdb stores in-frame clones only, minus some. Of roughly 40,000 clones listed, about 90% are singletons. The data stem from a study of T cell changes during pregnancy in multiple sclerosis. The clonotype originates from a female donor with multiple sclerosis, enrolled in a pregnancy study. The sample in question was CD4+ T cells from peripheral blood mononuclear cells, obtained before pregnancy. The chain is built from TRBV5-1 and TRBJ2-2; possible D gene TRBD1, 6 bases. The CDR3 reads CASSLRGRSGVVGDTGELFF. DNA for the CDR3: TGCGCCAGCAGCTTAAGGGGGAGAAGCGGAGTTGTGGGGGACACCGGGGAGCTGTTTTTT.